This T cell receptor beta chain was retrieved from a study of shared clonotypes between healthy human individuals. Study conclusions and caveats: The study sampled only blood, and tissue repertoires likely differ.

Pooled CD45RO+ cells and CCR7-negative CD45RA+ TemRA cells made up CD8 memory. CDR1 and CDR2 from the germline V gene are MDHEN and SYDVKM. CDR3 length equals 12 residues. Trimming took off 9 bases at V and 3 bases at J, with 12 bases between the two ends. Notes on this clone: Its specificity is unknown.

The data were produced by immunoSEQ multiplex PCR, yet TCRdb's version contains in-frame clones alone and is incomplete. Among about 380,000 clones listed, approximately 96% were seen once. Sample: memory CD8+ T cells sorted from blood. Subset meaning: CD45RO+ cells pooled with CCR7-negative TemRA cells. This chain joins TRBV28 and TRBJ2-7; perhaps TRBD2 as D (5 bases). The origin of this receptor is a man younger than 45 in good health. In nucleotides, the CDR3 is TGTGCCAGTTCTGAGGGTTTCTACGAGCAGTACTTC. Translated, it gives CASSEGFYEQYF.